These 8 T cell receptor beta chains were sequenced from one sample in a study of T cells in Graves' hyperthyroidism and ophthalmopathy. Amplification of TCR beta CDR3 regions used RNA as the template. An initial round of RT-PCR targeting the TCR CDR3 relied on the HTBI primer set. TCRdb reprocessed the multiplex PCR reads with MiXCR, giving one entry per CDR3 protein. The sample holds over 550,000 distinct CDR3 sequences, around 15% seen once. The sequenced sample was blood. All receptors come from a woman aged 18 to 35 with Graves' hyperthyroidism.

This clonotype was seen ten or more times. The J gene is TRBJ1-2, the V gene TRBV7-3, with TRBD1 matching over 7 bases. The CDR3 extends over 13 amino acids. Germline loops: CDR1 SGHTA, CDR2 FQGTGA. Trimming took 5 bases from V and 7 from J; bases not matched to a gene: 7. The CDR3 DNA is TGTGCCAGCAGCAAATCGGCAGGGGGTGGCTACACCTTC. The encoded protein is CASSKSAGGGYTF. The variable domain in full, completed from reference TRBV7-3 and TRBJ1-2, reads GAGVSQTPSNKVTEKGKYVELRCDPISGHTALYWYRQSLGQGPEFLIYFQGTGAADDSGLPNDRFFAVRPEGSVSTLKIQRTERGDSAVYLCASSKSAGGGYTFGSGTRLTVV.

This clonotype was picked up a small number of times. CDR3 region: CASSLDFDPNTEAFF. In DNA form, the CDR3 reads TGCGCCAGCAGCCTCGATTTCGACCCGAACACTGAAGCTTTCTTT. V gene TRBV4-1 combines with J gene TRBJ1-1, with unresolved D. The CDR3 length is 15 residues. Germline assignment: CDR1 MGHRA and CDR2 YSYEKL. The V and J ends lost 4 bases and 1 base respectively, with 13 bases between them.

This clonotype was observed at least ten times. The chain recombines TRBV7-2 with TRBJ1-1; D call uncertain. The CDR3 loop spans 14 amino acids. The ends were cut back, 1 base at V and 2 bases at J, with 8 bases in the middle. Per germline, CDR1 SGHTA and CDR2 FQGNSA. DNA for the CDR3: TGTGCCAGCAGCTTAGAACAGAGAAACACTGAAGCTTTCTTT. Translated, it gives CASSLEQRNTEAFF.

The V and J genes are TRBV9 and TRBJ2-7; D remains ambiguous. Trimming left V 0 bases short and J 4 bases short, with 11 bases between. Germline CDR1 SGDLS, CDR2 YYNGEE. There are 14 residues in the CDR3. CDR3 in DNA: TGTGCCAGCAGCGTAGCAGGAAAAGGGTACGAGCAGTACTTC. As protein: CASSVAGKGYEQYF. Using reference TRBV9 and TRBJ2-7 for the parts outside the CDR3, the full variable domain is DSGVTQTPKHLITATGQRVTLRCSPRSGDLSVYWYQQSLDQGLQFLIQYYNGEERAKGNILERFSAQQFPDLHSELNLSSLELGDSALYFCASSVAGKGYEQYFGPGTRLTVT.

The sample holds a few counts of this clonotype. Germline and junction disagree at one end, which may indicate a read error. The rearrangement links TRBV4-2 to TRBJ2-5, with TRBD2 matching 7 bases. The CDR3 extends over 16 amino acids. The germline V gene encodes CDR1 LGHNA and CDR2 YNFKEQ. In DNA form, the CDR3 reads TGTGCCAGCGGCCAAGATCTTTGGGACTATAAAGAGACCCAGTACTTC. Its protein is CASGQDLWDYKETQYF.

This clonotype occurred many times. The chain uses TRBV11-2 and TRBJ2-3; D is ambiguous. V lost 5 bases and J lost 1, with 13 bases in between. Germline assignment: CDR1 SGHAT and CDR2 FQNNGV. The CDR3 runs 15 residues. Here the CDR3 reads CASSPANLRTDTQYF. DNA of the CDR3: TGTGCCAGCAGCCCAGCGAACCTCCGCACAGATACGCAGTATTTT.

This clonotype has a count of ten or more. The rearrangement joins TRBV28 to TRBJ1-2, with 8 bases aligning to TRBD1. Germline V gene sequence: CDR1 MDHEN, CDR2 SYDVKM. V trimming: 5 bases; J trimming: 3 bases; junction bases outside the gene matches: 5. The CDR3 is made up of 14 amino acids. CDR3 protein: CASSQDRAYYGYTF. In DNA, the CDR3 is TGTGCCAGCAGTCAGGACAGGGCGTACTATGGCTACACCTTC.

This clonotype has ten or more counts. Here the CDR3 reads CAWKGGPTYEQYF. For the CDR3, the DNA is TGTGCCTGGAAGGGAGGACCCACCTACGAGCAGTACTTC. The rearrangement joins TRBV30 to TRBJ2-7, with a weak D call TRBD2 (6 bases). The CDR3 extends over 13 amino acids. With 4 bases removed from V and 2 bases from J, the gap between germline ends came to 12 bases. CDR1 is GTSNPN, CDR2 SVGIG, per germline (reference sequence).